This entry describes one T cell receptor (beta chain). Its recognized antigen is unknown. One base away there is no much larger clone; base qualities are not given. The method was the immunoSEQ multiplex PCR assay. TCRdb limited this immuneACCESS table to in-frame rearrangements with V and J called. A share of clones is missing; checked studies link under half to unresolved V genes, and the rest is unexplained. For this sample there are under 75,000 clones; 86% appear just once. Roughly 5% of the sample lies in the top ten. The source of the sample is a study of technical replicates of blood from a handful of donors (dated by TCRdb to 2015 to 2018). Sequencing used PBMCs. This receptor was obtained from a human donor in good health. Some clones in this sample may be carry-over from other donors' samples.

The nucleotide sequence reads as follows: TGTGCCAGCAGCTTATTGGCAGGCCCAACCTACGAGCAGTACTTC. Its product reads: CASSLLAGPTYEQYF. The sequence links TRBV7-3 to TRBJ2-7; the D gene lacks a confident call. Per the germline V gene, SGHTA is the CDR1 and FQGTGA is the CDR2. The CDR3 measures 15 amino acids from cysteine to phenylalanine. CDR3 DNA only is kept here, 45 bases in frame from base 1. The junction carries 13 bases between V and J, which are trimmed by 2 bases and 2 bases respectively.